Below, 5 T cell receptor beta chains from the same sample are listed, as sequenced in a study of cytomegalovirus exposure and HLA in healthy donors. Primers included in the PCR were 60 Vbeta and 13 Jbeta primers. Measured with immunoSEQ multiplex PCR; TCRdb has only the in-frame clones, and not every one. The sample shows about 160,000 clones, around 80% of them seen only once. The material sequenced was PBMCs. These TCRs come from a man aged 50 to 59 in good health and CMV-seropositive.

This chain uses TRBV12-5 with TRBJ1-6; 8 nucleotides line up with TRBD1. The CDR3 is 14 residues long. Trimming removed 3 bases from V and 9 bases from J; junction bases left unmatched: 4. Germline assignment: CDR1 LGHNT and CDR2 FRNRAP. The CDR3 bases are TGTGCTAGTGGTTTCGGACAGGGTGGTTCACCCCTCCACTTT. Translation: CASGFGQGGSPLHF. Variable domain in full (rest from reference TRBV12-5 and TRBJ1-6): DARVTQTPRHKVTEMGQEVTMRCQPILGHNTVFWYRQTMMQGLELLAYFRNRAPLDDSGMPKDRFSAEMPDATLATLKIQPSEPRDSAVYFCASGFGQGGSPLHFGNGTRLTVT.

The chain couples TRBV5-8 to TRBJ2-1; TRBD2 agrees at 8 bases. With 3 bases clipped from V and 8 bases from J, the junction kept 4 bases outside the gene matches. The CDR3 length is 13 residues. Germline CDR1 is SGHTS and CDR2 is YDEGEE. The CDR3 spells CASSSGLGHEQFF. The CDR3, as DNA: TGTGCCAGCAGCTCGGGACTAGGCCATGAGCAGTTCTTC.

V gene TRBV9 combines with J gene TRBJ2-7; 9 bases are shared with TRBD1. Germline V gene sequence: CDR1 SGDLS, CDR2 YYNGEE. Trimming removed 3 bases from V and 2 bases from J; junction bases left unmatched: 6. This CDR3 comprises 15 residues. The CDR3 region is CASSAGQGPAYEQYF. For the CDR3, the DNA is TGTGCCAGCAGCGCGGGACAGGGCCCGGCCTACGAGCAGTACTTC.

The rearrangement uses TRBV11-2 and TRBJ1-1; 11 bases align to TRBD1. The CDR3 contains 18 residues. Trimming cost V 1 base and J 1 base; bases outside gene matches: 8. The germline CDR1 and CDR2 sequences are SGHAT and FQNNGV. The chain's CDR3 is CASSLVGQGALGNTEAFF. The CDR3 DNA sequence: TGTGCCAGCAGCTTAGTCGGACAGGGGGCTTTAGGGAACACTGAAGCTTTCTTT.

This sequence joins TRBV2 and TRBJ1-5; no reliable D call. The CDR3 length is 12 residues. Between the trimmed V and J ends, which lost 4 bases and 11 bases, there was a span of 12 bases. Per germline, CDR1 SNHLY and CDR2 FYNNEI. This CDR3 is CASSGGGRAQHF. DNA of the CDR3: TGTGCCAGCAGTGGGGGAGGGAGGGCCCAGCATTTT.